These 28 T cell receptor beta chains share one sample of origin, sequenced in a study of CD8 T cells in Susac syndrome. The RNA, roughly 0.45 to 1 ug, was put through reverse transcription using random hexamers. TCRdb re-analysed the immunoSEQ multiplex PCR reads in MiXCR, keeping a single row per CDR3 protein. The data hold about 120,000 distinct CDR3 sequences, with around 95% observed a single time. The specimen sequenced was CD4+ T cells from PBMCs. Receptors were obtained from a human donor in good health.

This clonotype was counted only a few times. The chain joins TRBV2 to TRBJ2-5; 10 bases map to TRBD2. The junction had 3 bases not matched to a gene; V was cut back by 4 bases and J by 4 bases. Germline lookup yields CDR1 SNHLY and CDR2 FYNNEI. This CDR3 has 14 amino acids. Here the CDR3 reads CASSGGTSAETQYF. CDR3 in DNA: TGTGCCAGCAGTGGCGGGACTAGCGCAGAGACCCAGTACTTC. Variable domain in full (rest from reference TRBV2 and TRBJ2-5): EPEVTQTPSHQVTQMGQEVILRCVPISNHLYFYWYRQILGQKVEFLVSFYNNEISEKSEIFDDQFSVERPDGSNFTLKIRSTKLEDSAMYFCASSGGTSAETQYFGPGTRLLVL.

The gene calls are TRBV29-1 and TRBJ2-1; 13 bases are a match to TRBD2. The germline V gene encodes CDR1 SQVTM and CDR2 ANQGSEA. The length of the CDR3 is 13 residues. Trimming removed 7 bases from V and 9 bases from J; junction bases left unmatched: 6. CDR3: CSGGTSGEGEQFF. Here the CDR3 DNA reads TGCAGCGGGGGGACTAGCGGGGAGGGTGAGCAGTTCTTC.

This rearrangement joins TRBV20-1 to TRBJ1-5, with 8 bases aligning to TRBD1. After removal of 3 bases from V and 7 bases from J, the junction contained 8 bases not matched to a gene. The CDR3 covers 14 residues. Germline CDR1 DFQATT, CDR2 SNEGSKA (reference sequence). The CDR3 reads CSARSQGAGQPQHF. The CDR3 DNA reads as TGCAGTGCTAGGTCGCAGGGGGCGGGCCAGCCCCAGCATTTT.

The chain uses TRBV20-1 and TRBJ1-6; the D is unclear. The CDR3 spans 12 residues. The V and J ends lost 3 bases and 9 bases respectively, with 9 bases between them. Germline V lookup: CDR1 DFQATT, CDR2 SNEGSKA (reference sequence). The CDR3 nucleotides are TGCAGTGCTAGTAGGGTTGGTTCACCCCTCCACTTT. Encoded protein: CSASRVGSPLHF.

This chain links TRBV25-1 with TRBJ2-1; D ambiguous. Per the germline V gene, CDR1 is MGHDK and CDR2 is SYGVNS. This CDR3 has 15 amino acids. V shed 3 bases and J shed 7 bases, with 16 bases lying between them. The CDR3: CASSDQAQRGNEQFF. For the CDR3, the DNA is TGTGCCAGCAGTGACCAGGCCCAGCGTGGGAATGAGCAGTTCTTC.

The gene calls are TRBV30 and TRBJ2-5; D unresolved. In germline, CDR1 is GTSNPN, CDR2 SVGIG (reference sequence). V was shortened by 5 bases and J by 1 base, with 5 bases between the two germline ends. This CDR3 is 11 amino acids long. CDR3 nucleotide sequence: TGTGCCTGGGGGGTCCAAGAGACCCAGTACTTC. This sequence encodes CAWGVQETQYF.

This chain uses TRBV4-3 with TRBJ2-2, with 7 nucleotides matching TRBD1. V shed 0 bases and J 1 base; nucleotides not matched to a gene: 5. The CDR3 runs 17 residues. From germline, CDR1 is LGHNA and CDR2 YSLEER. CDR3 in DNA: TGCGCCAGCAGCCAAGATCCCGCAGGGGGGAACACCGGGGAGCTGTTTTTT. This sequence encodes CASSQDPAGGNTGELFF.

This clonotype was detected once. This chain joins TRBV18 and TRBJ2-3; TRBD1 is a possible D gene (5 bases). The CDR3 spans 13 residues. Trimming removed 4 bases from V and 6 bases from J, with 11 bases in between. The germline gives CDR1 KGHSH, CDR2 LQKENI. The CDR3 reads CASSLDILDTQYF. For the CDR3, the DNA is TGTGCCAGCTCACTGGACATTCTGGATACGCAGTATTTT. The full variable domain, with the rest looked up from reference TRBV18 and TRBJ2-3, is NAGVMQNPRHLVRRRGQEARLRCSPMKGHSHVYWYRQLPEEGLKFMVYLQKENIIDESGMPKERFSAEFPKEGPSILRIQQVVRGDSAAYFCASSLDILDTQYFGPGTRLTVL.

This chain uses TRBV2 with TRBJ1-1, with a possible D match to TRBD1 (6 bases). The CDR3 covers 14 residues. The germline V gene encodes CDR1 SNHLY and CDR2 FYNNEI. The germline V and J ends were trimmed by 3 bases and 0 bases, with 8 bases remaining between them. The CDR3 is CASSDDRMNTEAFF. Here the CDR3 DNA reads TGTGCCAGCAGTGATGACAGGATGAACACTGAAGCTTTCTTT.

The chain uses TRBV18 and TRBJ1-2; D may be TRBD1 (5 bases). Germline CDR1 reads KGHSH; CDR2 reads LQKENI. V lost 2 bases, J lost 6 bases, and 16 bases lay in between. The CDR3 sequence is 15 residues long. The CDR3 reads CASSPVYRGHDGYTF. The DNA of the CDR3 is TGTGCCAGCTCACCAGTCTATAGGGGCCACGATGGCTACACCTTC.

The chain joins TRBV5-1 to TRBJ2-2; D uncertain. This CDR3 is 11 amino acids long. The germline V gene has CDR1 SGHRS and CDR2 YFSETQ. V was trimmed by 7 bases and J by 5 bases, leaving 6 bases between them. The chain's CDR3 is CASQRTGELFF. The CDR3 bases are TGCGCCAGCCAAAGGACCGGGGAGCTGTTTTTT. The whole variable domain, remainder taken from reference TRBV5-1 and TRBJ2-2, is KAGVTQTPRYLIKTRGQQVTLSCSPISGHRSVSWYQQTPGQGLQFLFEYFSETQRNKGNFPGRFSGRQFSNSRSEMNVSTLELGDSALYLCASQRTGELFFGEGSRLTVL.

The sample holds one count of this clonotype. The chain employs TRBV20-1 and TRBJ2-7; 8 nucleotides align to TRBD1. The CDR3 loop spans 13 amino acids. V lost 4 bases and J lost 3; bases outside the gene matches: 5. The germline CDR1 and CDR2 sequences are DFQATT and SNEGSKA (reference sequence). CDR3 nucleotide sequence: TGCAGTGCTACTAGGACAGGGAGCTACGAGCAGTACTTC. Amino acid sequence: CSATRTGSYEQYF.

The CDR3 nucleotides are TGTGCCAGCAGCCTAGACCCAGGCTCCTACAATGAGCAGTTCTTC. It specifies CASSLDPGSYNEQFF. This sequence joins TRBV3-1 and TRBJ2-1; D is unclear. This CDR3 has 15 residues. Germline CDR1 LGHDT, CDR2 YNNKEL (reference sequence). The V and J ends lost 4 bases and 0 bases respectively, with 10 bases between them.

The chain is built from TRBV5-1 and TRBJ2-5, with 7 bases matching TRBD1. The CDR3 contains 14 residues. V shed 3 bases and J 6 bases; nucleotides not matched to a gene: 8. Germline assignment: CDR1 SGHRS and CDR2 YFSETQ. CDR3 sequence reads: CASSSYSGGKTQYF. The CDR3 bases are TGCGCCAGCAGCTCCTATTCAGGGGGAAAGACCCAGTACTTC.

CDR3 in DNA: TGTGCCAGCAGATCGGGACTAGCGGGAGGAGAGACCCAGTACTTC. Translation gives CASRSGLAGGETQYF. The V gene is TRBV7-9, the J gene TRBJ2-5; 15 bases line up with TRBD2. This CDR3 has 15 amino acids. V shed 6 bases, J shed 4 bases, and the junction held 3 bases outside the gene matches. Germline V gene lookup returns CDR1 SEHNR and CDR2 FQNEAQ (reference sequence).

The chain combines TRBV19 with TRBJ2-7; D perhaps matches TRBD1 (6 bases). The CDR3 is made up of 13 amino acids. V lost 4 bases and J 5 bases, leaving 12 bases between the germline ends. Per germline, CDR1 LNHDA and CDR2 SQIVND (reference sequence). The DNA of the CDR3 is TGTGCCAGTAGTAACAGGGCCGGCGACGAGCAGTACTTC. Protein sequence: CASSNRAGDEQYF.

CDR3 residues: CSVPDRSYGYTF. In DNA form, the CDR3 reads TGCAGCGTCCCAGACAGAAGCTATGGCTACACCTTC. The rearrangement uses TRBV29-1 and TRBJ1-2, with D possibly being TRBD1 (5 bases). Germline lookup yields CDR1 SQVTM and CDR2 ANQGSEA. The length of the CDR3 is 12 residues. V shed 6 bases and J shed 4 bases, with 12 bases lying between them.

V is TRBV6-6 and J is TRBJ1-2, with a possible D match to TRBD1 (6 bases). The CDR3 covers 12 residues. V lost 10 bases to trimming and J lost 5 bases, with 14 bases between them. The germline CDR1 and CDR2 sequences are MNHNY and SVGAGI (reference sequence). The chain's CDR3 is CATEGGSYGYTF. For the CDR3, the DNA is TGTGCCACCGAAGGGGGTTCGTATGGCTACACCTTC.

V gene TRBV15 combines with J gene TRBJ2-3; TRBD1 agrees at 11 bases. J gave up 3 bases and V 1 base, and 3 bases lay outside the gene matches. Germline V lookup: CDR1 LNHNV, CDR2 YYDKDF (reference sequence). This CDR3 comprises 16 residues. The CDR3 loop is CATSRGGTGGTDTQYF. The CDR3 nucleotides are TGTGCCACCAGCAGAGGGGGGACAGGGGGTACAGATACGCAGTATTTT.

CDR3 DNA sequence: TGTGCCTGGAGTCCGGACAGGTCTAATTCACCCCTCCACTTT. Encoded protein: CAWSPDRSNSPLHF. The chain links TRBV30 to TRBJ1-6; TRBD1 matches 7 bases. Per germline, CDR1 GTSNPN and CDR2 SVGIG (reference sequence). The CDR3 has 14 amino acids. J gave up 6 bases and V 2 bases, and 4 bases lay outside the gene matches.

The chain combines TRBV12-3 or TRBV12-4 with TRBJ2-3; 10 bases are shared with TRBD2. The ends lost 1 base at V and 1 base at J; junction bases unmatched: 8. The CDR3 extends over 18 amino acids. This CDR3 reads CASSLGASGSTGTDTQYF. In DNA form, the CDR3 reads TGTGCCAGCAGTTTAGGGGCTAGCGGGAGTACGGGCACAGATACGCAGTATTTT.

The V and J genes are TRBV10-3 and TRBJ1-1; tentative D call: TRBD1 (6 bases). V lost 8 bases and J lost 1, with 11 bases in between. Germline CDR1 reads ENHRY; CDR2 reads SYGVKD. CDR3 size: 13 residues. The CDR3 is CAIQQGANTEAFF. The CDR3 DNA follows: TGTGCCATCCAACAGGGTGCGAACACTGAAGCTTTCTTT.

The gene calls are TRBV11-2 and TRBJ2-4, with D maybe TRBD1 (6 bases). Looked up from germline, CDR1 is SGHAT and CDR2 is FQNNGV. The length of the CDR3 is 14 residues. The V end was cut by 5 bases, the J end by 8 bases, with 16 bases between. CDR3 residues: CASSALNQGYIQYF. The CDR3 nucleotides are TGTGCCAGCAGCGCCCTTAATCAGGGGTACATTCAGTACTTC. The entire variable domain, with the rest obtained from reference TRBV11-2 and TRBJ2-4, is as follows: EAGVAQSPRYKIIEKRQSVAFWCNPISGHATLYWYQQILGQGPKLLIQFQNNGVVDDSQLPKDRFSAERLKGVDSTLKIQPAKLEDSAVYLCASSALNQGYIQYFGAGTRLSVL.

The CDR3 bases are TGTGCCAGCAGCGTAGGACCAGGGGCAGAGACCCAGTACTTC. It yields the protein CASSVGPGAETQYF. J is TRBJ2-5 and V is TRBV9; D may be TRBD1 (6 bases). The CDR3 has 14 residues. The ends were cut back, 0 bases at V and 4 bases at J, with 10 bases in the middle. Germline CDR1 reads SGDLS; CDR2 reads YYNGEE.

V is TRBV18 and J is TRBJ2-4; D gene uncertain. The CDR3 extends over 15 amino acids. Trimming took off 3 bases at V and 2 bases at J, with 11 bases between the two ends. Looked up from germline, CDR1 is KGHSH and CDR2 is LQKENI. The DNA of the CDR3 is TGTGCCAGCTCACCGAATTGGGGAACCAAAAACATTCAGTACTTC. Encoded protein: CASSPNWGTKNIQYF. The entire variable domain, with the rest obtained from reference TRBV18 and TRBJ2-4, is as follows: NAGVMQNPRHLVRRRGQEARLRCSPMKGHSHVYWYRQLPEEGLKFMVYLQKENIIDESGMPKERFSAEFPKEGPSILRIQQVVRGDSAAYFCASSPNWGTKNIQYFGAGTRLSVL.

The rearrangement uses TRBV18 and TRBJ1-2, with 9 bases fitting TRBD1. The J segment lost 2 bases and the V segment lost 9 bases, leaving 13 bases of the junction unmatched. CDR1 KGHSH and CDR2 LQKENI come from the germline V gene. The CDR3 extends over 16 amino acids. This CDR3 reads CASSMGQGASNYGYTF. The CDR3 nucleotides are TGTGCCAGTTCAATGGGACAGGGAGCTTCCAACTATGGCTACACCTTC.

The CDR3 loop reads CASSYAAGTGGPGTYEQYF. DNA for the CDR3: TGTGCCAGCAGTTATGCTGCGGGGACAGGGGGGCCCGGCACCTACGAGCAGTACTTC. The V call is TRBV5-5, the J call TRBJ2-7, with 11 positions matching TRBD1. V gave up 5 bases and J gave up 2 bases; unmatched junction bases: 18. Germline V gives CDR1 SGHKS, CDR2 YYEKEE (reference sequence). The CDR3 loop spans 19 amino acids.

The V call is TRBV29-1, the J call TRBJ2-4; no definite D call. V was cut by 0 bases and J by 5 bases, with 5 bases left in between. CDR1 and CDR2 from the germline V gene are SQVTM and ANQGSEA. This CDR3 has 12 amino acids. DNA of the CDR3: TGCAGCGTTGAAGAAGGTGAAAACATTCAGTACTTC. Translating it yields CSVEEGENIQYF.